This TCR beta chain was retrieved from a study of T cell responses to AZD1222 COVID-19 vaccine. The CDR3 is made up of 12 amino acids. V lost 7 bases, J lost 2 bases, and 3 bases stayed unmatched. CDR1 and CDR2 from the germline V gene are SQVTM and ANQGSEA. Pooling covered second doses at about 4 or about 12 weeks. In regard to this clone: Its antigen is unidentified.

Study-wide points: Regions left unmutated in variants are reportedly the target of nearly half of spike-specific TCRs. White British people made up most donors, females outnumbered males, and clonal diversity was possibly underestimated. The study found Spike-specific TCR breadth and depth rose after two AZD1222 doses.

TCRdb's copy holds only in-frame clones and misses some; the assay was immunoSEQ multiplex PCR. The table lists 110,000 or so clones, roughly 91% of them singletons. This specimen was peripheral blood, taken 28 days after the second AZD1222 dose. This TCR was recovered from an adult who received the AZD1222 COVID-19 vaccine. V is TRBV29-1 and J is TRBJ2-5; 8 bases align to TRBD1. As DNA, the CDR3 is TGCAGCGCCGACAGGGGACAAGAGACCCAGTACTTC. This codes for CSADRGQETQYF.